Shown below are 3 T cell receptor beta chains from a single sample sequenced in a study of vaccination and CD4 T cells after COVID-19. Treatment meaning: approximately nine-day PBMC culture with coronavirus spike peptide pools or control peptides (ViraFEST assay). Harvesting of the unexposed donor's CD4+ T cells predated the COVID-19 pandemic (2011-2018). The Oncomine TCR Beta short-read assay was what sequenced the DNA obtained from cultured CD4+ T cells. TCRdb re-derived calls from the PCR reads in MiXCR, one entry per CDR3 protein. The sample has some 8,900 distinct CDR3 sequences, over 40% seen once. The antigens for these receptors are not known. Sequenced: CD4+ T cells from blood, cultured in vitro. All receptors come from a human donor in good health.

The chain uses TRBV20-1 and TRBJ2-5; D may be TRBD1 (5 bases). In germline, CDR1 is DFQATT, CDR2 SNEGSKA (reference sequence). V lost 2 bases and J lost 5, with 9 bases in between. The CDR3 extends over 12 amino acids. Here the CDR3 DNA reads TGCAGTGCTAGACAGGGTTTGGAGACCCAGTACTTC. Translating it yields CSARQGLETQYF.

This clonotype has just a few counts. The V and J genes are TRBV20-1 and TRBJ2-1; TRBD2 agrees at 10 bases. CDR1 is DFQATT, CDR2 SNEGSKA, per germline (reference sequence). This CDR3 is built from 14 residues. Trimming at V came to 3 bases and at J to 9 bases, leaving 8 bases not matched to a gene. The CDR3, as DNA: TGCAGTGCTAGTGTCCTAGCGGGAGCAGGTGAGCAGTTCTTC. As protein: CSASVLAGAGEQFF.

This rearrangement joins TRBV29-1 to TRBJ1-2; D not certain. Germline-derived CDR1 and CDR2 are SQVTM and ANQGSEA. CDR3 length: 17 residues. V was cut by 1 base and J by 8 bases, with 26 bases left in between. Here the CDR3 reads CSVEVAPPGRFELGYTF. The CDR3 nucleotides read TGCAGCGTTGAAGTGGCCCCCCCCGGGCGGTTCGAGCTCGGCTACACCTTC.